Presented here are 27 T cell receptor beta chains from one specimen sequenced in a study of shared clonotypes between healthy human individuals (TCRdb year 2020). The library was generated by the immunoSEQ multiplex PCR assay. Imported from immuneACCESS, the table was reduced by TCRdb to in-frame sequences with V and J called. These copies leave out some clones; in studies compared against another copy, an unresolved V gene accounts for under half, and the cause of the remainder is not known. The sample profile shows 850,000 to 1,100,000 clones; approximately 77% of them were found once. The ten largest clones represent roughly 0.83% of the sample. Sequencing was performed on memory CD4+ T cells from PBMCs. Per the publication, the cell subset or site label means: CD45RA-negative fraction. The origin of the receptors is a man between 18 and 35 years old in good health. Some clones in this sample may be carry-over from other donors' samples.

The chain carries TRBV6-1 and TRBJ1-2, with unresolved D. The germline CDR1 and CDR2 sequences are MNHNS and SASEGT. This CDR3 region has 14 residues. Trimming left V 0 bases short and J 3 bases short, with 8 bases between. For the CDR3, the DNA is TGTGCCAGCAGTGAAGCGTCGGCTTACTATGGCTACACCTTC. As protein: CASSEASAYYGYTF.

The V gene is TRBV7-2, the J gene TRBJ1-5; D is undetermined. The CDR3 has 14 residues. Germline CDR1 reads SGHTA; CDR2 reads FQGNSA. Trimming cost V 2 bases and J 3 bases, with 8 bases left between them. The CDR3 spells CASSLTGSNQPQHF. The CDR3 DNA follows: TGTGCCAGCAGCTTAACGGGTTCCAATCAGCCCCAGCATTTT.

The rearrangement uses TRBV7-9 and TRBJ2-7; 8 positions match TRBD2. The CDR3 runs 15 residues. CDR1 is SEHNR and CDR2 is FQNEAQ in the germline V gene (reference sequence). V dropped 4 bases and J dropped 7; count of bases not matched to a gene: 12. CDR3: CASSSLAGWAYEQYF. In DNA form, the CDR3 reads TGTGCCAGCAGCTCATTAGCGGGATGGGCGTATGAGCAGTACTTC.

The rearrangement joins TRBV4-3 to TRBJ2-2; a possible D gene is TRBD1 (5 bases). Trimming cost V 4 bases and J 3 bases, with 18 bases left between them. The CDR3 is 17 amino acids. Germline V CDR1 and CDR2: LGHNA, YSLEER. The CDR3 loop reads CASSLLRGGGDTGELFF. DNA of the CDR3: TGCGCCAGCAGCCTCCTTAGGGGCGGTGGTGACACCGGGGAGCTGTTTTTT.

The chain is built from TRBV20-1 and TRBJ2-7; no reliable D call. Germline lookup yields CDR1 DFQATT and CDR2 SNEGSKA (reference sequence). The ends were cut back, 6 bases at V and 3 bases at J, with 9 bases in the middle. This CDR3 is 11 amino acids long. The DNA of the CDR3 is TGCAGTGCCCGTGCCGGCTACGAGCAGTACTTC. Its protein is CSARAGYEQYF.

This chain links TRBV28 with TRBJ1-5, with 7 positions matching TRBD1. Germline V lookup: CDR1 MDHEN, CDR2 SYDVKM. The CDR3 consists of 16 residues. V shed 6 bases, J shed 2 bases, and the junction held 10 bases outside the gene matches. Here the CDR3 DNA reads TGTGCCAGCAGGTCCCCCAGGGGGGGAGGCAATCAGCCCCAGCATTTT. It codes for CASRSPRGGGNQPQHF.

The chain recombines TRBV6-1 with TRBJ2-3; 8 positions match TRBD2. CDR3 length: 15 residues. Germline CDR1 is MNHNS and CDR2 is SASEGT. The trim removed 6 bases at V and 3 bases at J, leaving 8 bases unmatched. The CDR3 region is CASRAGLALTDTQYF. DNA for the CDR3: TGTGCCAGCAGGGCCGGACTAGCCTTAACAGATACGCAGTATTTT.

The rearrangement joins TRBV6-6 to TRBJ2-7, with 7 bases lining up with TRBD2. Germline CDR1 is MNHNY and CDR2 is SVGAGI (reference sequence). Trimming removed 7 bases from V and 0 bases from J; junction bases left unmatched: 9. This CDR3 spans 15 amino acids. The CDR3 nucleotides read TGTGCCAGCAAGGTTCACGGGAGGAGCTCCTACGAGCAGTACTTC. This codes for CASKVHGRSSYEQYF.

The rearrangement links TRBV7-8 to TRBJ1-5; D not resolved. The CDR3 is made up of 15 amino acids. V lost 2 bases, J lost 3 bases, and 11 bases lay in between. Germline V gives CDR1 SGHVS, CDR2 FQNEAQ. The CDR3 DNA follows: TGTGCCAGCAGCTTATCAGGTCAGAACAATCAGCCCCAGCATTTT. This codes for CASSLSGQNNQPQHF.

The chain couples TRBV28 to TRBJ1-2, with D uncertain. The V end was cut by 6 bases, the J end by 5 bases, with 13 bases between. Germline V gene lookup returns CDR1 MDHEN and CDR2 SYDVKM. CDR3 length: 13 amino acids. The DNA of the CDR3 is TGTGCCAGCAGCCCTGGAGGCCTATATGGCTACACCTTC. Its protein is CASSPGGLYGYTF.

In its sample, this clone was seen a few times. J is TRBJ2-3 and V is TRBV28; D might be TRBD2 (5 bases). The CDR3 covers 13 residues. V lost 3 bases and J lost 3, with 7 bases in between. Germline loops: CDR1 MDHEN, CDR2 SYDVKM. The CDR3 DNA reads TGTGCCAGCAGTTTCAGGACTACAGATACGCAGTATTTT. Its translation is CASSFRTTDTQYF.

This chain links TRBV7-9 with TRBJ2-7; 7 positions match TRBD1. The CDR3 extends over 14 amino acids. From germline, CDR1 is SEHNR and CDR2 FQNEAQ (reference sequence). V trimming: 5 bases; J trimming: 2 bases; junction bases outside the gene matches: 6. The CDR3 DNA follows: TGTGCCAGCAGCACCTCGGACAGGCCCTACGAGCAGTACTTC. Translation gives CASSTSDRPYEQYF.

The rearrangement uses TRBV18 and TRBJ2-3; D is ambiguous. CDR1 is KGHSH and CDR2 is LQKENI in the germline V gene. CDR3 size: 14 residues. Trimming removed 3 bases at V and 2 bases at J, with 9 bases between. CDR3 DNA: TGTGCCAGCTCACCTAGCCAGGCCACAGATACGCAGTATTTT. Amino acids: CASSPSQATDTQYF.

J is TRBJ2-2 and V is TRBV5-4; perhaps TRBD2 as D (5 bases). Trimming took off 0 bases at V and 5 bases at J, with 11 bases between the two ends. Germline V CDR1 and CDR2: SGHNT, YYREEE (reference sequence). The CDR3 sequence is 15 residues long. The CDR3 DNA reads TGTGCCAGCAGCTTGGCCGAGCCGGGGACCGGGGAGCTGTTTTTT. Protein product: CASSLAEPGTGELFF.

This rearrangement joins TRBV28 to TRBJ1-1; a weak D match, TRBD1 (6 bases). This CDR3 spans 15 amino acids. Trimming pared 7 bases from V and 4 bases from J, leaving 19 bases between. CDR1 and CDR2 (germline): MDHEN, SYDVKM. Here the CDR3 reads CASKSQGRESTEAFF. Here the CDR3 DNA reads TGTGCCAGCAAGTCGCAGGGGAGGGAATCCACTGAAGCTTTCTTT.

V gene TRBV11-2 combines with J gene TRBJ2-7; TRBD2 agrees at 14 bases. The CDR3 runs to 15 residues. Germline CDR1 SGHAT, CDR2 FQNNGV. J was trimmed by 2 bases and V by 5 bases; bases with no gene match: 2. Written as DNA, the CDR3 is TGTGCCAGCAGCCCGGGACTAGCGGGGGCCTACGAGCAGTACTTC. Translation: CASSPGLAGAYEQYF.

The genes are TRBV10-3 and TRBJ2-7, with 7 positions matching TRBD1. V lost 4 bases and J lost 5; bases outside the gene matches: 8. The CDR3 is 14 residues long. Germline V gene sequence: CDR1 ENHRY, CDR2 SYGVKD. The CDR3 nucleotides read TGTGCCATCAGTGCCCAGGGGGTTCAGGACGAGCAGTACTTC. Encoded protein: CAISAQGVQDEQYF.

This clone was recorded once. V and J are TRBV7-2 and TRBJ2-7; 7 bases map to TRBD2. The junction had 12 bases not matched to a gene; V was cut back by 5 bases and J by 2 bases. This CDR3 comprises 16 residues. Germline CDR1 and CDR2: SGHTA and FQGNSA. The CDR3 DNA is TGTGCCAGCAGCGTACGAGGCGGGAGACCAACCTACGAGCAGTACTTC. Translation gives CASSVRGGRPTYEQYF.

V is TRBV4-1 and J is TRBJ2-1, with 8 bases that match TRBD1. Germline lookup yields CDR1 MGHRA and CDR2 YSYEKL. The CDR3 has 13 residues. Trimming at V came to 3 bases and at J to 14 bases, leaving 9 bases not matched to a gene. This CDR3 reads CASSQVPDRGKFF. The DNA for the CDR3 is TGCGCCAGCAGCCAGGTTCCCGACAGGGGTAAGTTCTTC.

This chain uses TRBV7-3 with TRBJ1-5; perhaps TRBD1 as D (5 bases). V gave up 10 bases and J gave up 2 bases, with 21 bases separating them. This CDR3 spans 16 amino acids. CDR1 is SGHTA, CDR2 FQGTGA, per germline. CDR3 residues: CAISEGPDWGNQPQHF. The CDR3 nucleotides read TGTGCCATCTCGGAGGGACCGGATTGGGGCAATCAGCCCCAGCATTTT.

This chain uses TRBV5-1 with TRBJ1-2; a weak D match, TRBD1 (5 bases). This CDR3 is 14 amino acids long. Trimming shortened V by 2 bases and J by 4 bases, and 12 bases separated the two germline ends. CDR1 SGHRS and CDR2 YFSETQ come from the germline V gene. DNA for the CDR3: TGCGCCAGCAGCTTCGGGGGGGAGGCCTATGGCTACACCTTC. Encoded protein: CASSFGGEAYGYTF.

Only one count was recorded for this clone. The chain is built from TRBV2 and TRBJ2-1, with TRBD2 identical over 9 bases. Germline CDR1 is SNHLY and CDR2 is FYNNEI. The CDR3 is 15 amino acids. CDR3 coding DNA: TGTGCAACGCAGGGGTCTGGCGGGAGGGTGGGTGAGCAGTTCTTC. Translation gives CATQGSGGRVGEQFF.

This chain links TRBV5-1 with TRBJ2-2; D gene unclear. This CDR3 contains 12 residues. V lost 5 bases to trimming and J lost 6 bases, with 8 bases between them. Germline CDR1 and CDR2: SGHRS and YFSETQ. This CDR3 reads CASSQPAGELFF. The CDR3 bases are TGCGCCAGCAGTCAGCCCGCCGGGGAGCTGTTTTTT.

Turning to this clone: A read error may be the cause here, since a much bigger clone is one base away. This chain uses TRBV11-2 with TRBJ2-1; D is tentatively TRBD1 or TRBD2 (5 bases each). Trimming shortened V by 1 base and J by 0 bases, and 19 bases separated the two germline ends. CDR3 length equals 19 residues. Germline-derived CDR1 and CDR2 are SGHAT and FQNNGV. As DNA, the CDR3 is TGTGCCAGCAGCTTAGCAAGGAAACTGGTTGGGGGCTCCTACAATGAGCAGTTCTTC. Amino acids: CASSLARKLVGGSYNEQFF.

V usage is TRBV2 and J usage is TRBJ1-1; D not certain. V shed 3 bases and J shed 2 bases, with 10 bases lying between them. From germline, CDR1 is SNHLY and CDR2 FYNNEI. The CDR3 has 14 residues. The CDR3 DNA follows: TGTGCCAGCAGTGAGCAGAGAGCCAACACTGAAGCTTTCTTT. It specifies CASSEQRANTEAFF.

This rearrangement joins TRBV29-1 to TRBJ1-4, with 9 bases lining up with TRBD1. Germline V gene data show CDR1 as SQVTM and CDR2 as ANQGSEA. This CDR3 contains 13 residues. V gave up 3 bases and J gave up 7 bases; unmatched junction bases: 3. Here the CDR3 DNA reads TGCAGCGTTGAGGACAGGGGCATTGAAAAACTGTTTTTT. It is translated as CSVEDRGIEKLFF.

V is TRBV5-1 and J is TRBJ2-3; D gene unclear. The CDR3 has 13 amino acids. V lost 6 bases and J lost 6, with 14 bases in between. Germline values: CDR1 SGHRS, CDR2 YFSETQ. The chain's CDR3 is CASNDGNVDTQYF. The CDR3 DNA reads TGCGCCAGCAATGACGGAAACGTCGATACGCAGTATTTT. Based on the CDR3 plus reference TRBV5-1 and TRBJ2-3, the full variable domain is KAGVTQTPRYLIKTRGQQVTLSCSPISGHRSVSWYQQTPGQGLQFLFEYFSETQRNKGNFPGRFSGRQFSNSRSEMNVSTLELGDSALYLCASNDGNVDTQYFGPGTRLTVL.